Following are 3 T cell receptor beta chains from one sample sequenced in a study of multiple sclerosis patients with progressive multifocal leukoencephalopathy (dated by TCRdb to between 2018 and 2021). Library preparation used the immunoSEQ multiplex PCR assay. TCRdb stores this immuneACCESS table with in-frame sequences only. Part of the clones is absent; in the studies checked, under half of the shortfall reflects unresolved V genes, and no reason is known for the rest. In this sample the table shows 20,000 to 30,000 clones, roughly 90% of which occur a single time. The top ten hold approximately 2.4% of the sample. According to the study, the label for this sample's time point signals: approximately twelve months of natalizumab therapy. The treatment or condition label here, explained by the study, means: on natalizumab therapy at sampling. The source was PBMCs, collected from a patient treated with natalizumab. The receptor set was obtained from a man aged 30 to 45 with multiple sclerosis.

The table lists this clone with a few counts. The chain links TRBV9 to TRBJ2-7; 11 bases are a match to TRBD2. The CDR3 length is 15 residues. Trimming took 4 bases from V and 0 from J; bases not matched to a gene: 3. Germline V lookup: CDR1 SGDLS, CDR2 YYNGEE. The CDR3 loop reads CASSQGLADSYEQYF. The CDR3 DNA sequence: TGTGCCAGCAGCCAGGGACTAGCGGACTCCTACGAGCAGTACTTC.

The V gene is TRBV7-9, the J gene TRBJ2-7, with D possibly matching TRBD1 (6 bases). The germline V gene has CDR1 SEHNR and CDR2 FQNEAQ (reference sequence). The V end was cut by 2 bases, the J end by 3 bases, with 11 bases between. The CDR3 has 14 residues. CDR3 region: CASSLPRDNYEQYF. The CDR3, as DNA: TGTGCCAGCAGCTTACCACGGGACAACTACGAGCAGTACTTC.

The chain carries TRBV7-2 and TRBJ1-1; D possibly corresponds to TRBD1 (5 bases). CDR1 and CDR2 (germline): SGHTA, FQGNSA. The length of the CDR3 is 15 residues. V lost 5 bases to trimming and J lost 0 bases, with 13 bases between them. The CDR3 DNA reads as TGTGCCAGCAGCCCTGTATGGGGCTTGAACACTGAAGCTTTCTTT. Translation gives CASSPVWGLNTEAFF.